This record concerns one T cell receptor beta chain sequence. Its antigen is unidentified. The PCR employed 60 Vbeta primers together with 13 Jbeta primers. Using immunoSEQ multiplex PCR, the repertoire was profiled, and TCRdb retains in-frame clones only, with some absent. The sample has about 170,000 clones, 60% to 80% seen once; the top ten hold 0.85% to 1%. This CDR3 is 12 amino acids long. V was shortened by 4 bases and J by 6 bases, with 10 bases between the two germline ends. Germline lookup yields CDR1 LNHNV and CDR2 YYDKDF (reference sequence). The data were obtained in a study of cytomegalovirus exposure and HLA in healthy donors. The study's findings and limits: When a later analysis was performed, an Asian-associated ancestry cluster reportedly had fewer N-insertions than the roughly 670-donor mean.

This clonotype originated in a woman in her 50s in good health and CMV-seropositive. Specimen: PBMCs. The chain has TRBV15 and TRBJ2-7; D is possibly TRBD2 (6 bases). DNA of the CDR3: TGTGCCACCAGCATGGGACTCGTCGAGCAGTACTTC. Translation: CATSMGLVEQYF.